The source of this T cell receptor beta chain is a study of T cells in localized non-small cell lung cancer. V lost 7 bases, J lost 2 bases, and 15 bases lay in between. The CDR3 has 15 residues. CDR1 and CDR2 from the germline V gene are WSHSY and SAAADI. General observations from the study: Median 57 top-100 tumor clones were shared with paired adjacent lung.

Assay used: immunoSEQ multiplex PCR; TCRdb lists only in-frame clones, some missing. Here the sample spans about 35,000 clones, more than 65% being singletons. Worth noting for this clone: What it recognizes is unknown.

The receptor's source is a male donor aged 60 or over with stage III squamous cell lung carcinoma. The V gene is TRBV10-2, the J gene TRBJ1-5; D is uncertain. This specimen consisted of peripheral blood, obtained before any cancer treatment. This chain's CDR3 is CASTDVSRGNQPQHF. CDR3 in DNA: TGCGCCAGCACAGACGTCTCCCGTGGCAATCAGCCCCAGCATTTT.